These 17 T cell receptor beta chains were sequenced from one sample in a study of CD8 T cells in ankylosing spondylitis. MiXCR, applied by TCRdb to the 5' RACE reads, yields one record per CDR3 protein. The data show fewer than 200,000 distinct CDR3 sequences, 15% to 20% seen once. Sequenced material: blood, either unsorted or a sorted T cell fraction (not recorded which). These receptors came from a male donor between 10 and 30 years old with ankylosing spondylitis or in good health (not recorded which).

This clonotype was picked up many times. The CDR3 region is CASTATTLGTGELFF. The CDR3 coding sequence is TGTGCCAGCACCGCCACCACCCTGGGCACCGGGGAGCTGTTTTTT. The chain combines TRBV27 with TRBJ2-2, with unresolved D. The germline gives CDR1 MNHEY, CDR2 SMNVEV (reference sequence). Trimming took off 7 bases at V and 4 bases at J, with 16 bases between the two ends. This CDR3 region has 15 residues.

This clonotype was counted at least ten times. The chain has TRBV4-1 and TRBJ2-3; no clear D. Germline values: CDR1 MGHRA, CDR2 YSYEKL. This CDR3 region has 13 residues. The ends were cut back, 1 base at V and 6 bases at J, with 8 bases in the middle. This CDR3 reads CASSQVAADTQYF. CDR3 sequence (DNA): TGCGCCAGCAGCCAAGTTGCCGCGGATACGCAGTATTTT.

This clonotype was counted many times. The rearrangement joins TRBV5-1 to TRBJ2-7; 7 nucleotides match TRBD2. J lost 4 bases, V lost 5 bases, and 15 bases had no gene match. This CDR3 has 16 residues. Germline lookup yields CDR1 SGHRS and CDR2 YFSETQ. The CDR3 reads CASRVLGGFLLYEQYV. For the CDR3, the DNA is TGCGCCAGCAGGGTCTTGGGAGGGTTTCTCCTTTACGAGCAGTACGTC.

V gene TRBV29-1 combines with J gene TRBJ2-1, with D perhaps TRBD1 or TRBD2 (5 bases each). CDR3 length: 17 residues. V was clipped by 0 bases and J by 0 bases, with 15 bases between them. Germline V gene lookup returns CDR1 SQVTM and CDR2 ANQGSEA. In DNA form, the CDR3 reads TGCAGCGTTGAAGATCTAAGGGGACGGGGCTCCTACAATGAGCAGTTCTTC. Amino acid sequence: CSVEDLRGRGSYNEQFF.

This clonotype came up many times. The genes are TRBV12-5 and TRBJ2-1, with D maybe TRBD1 (5 bases). This CDR3 contains 12 residues. CDR1 LGHNT and CDR2 FRNRAP come from the germline V gene. V lost 2 bases to trimming and J lost 12 bases, with 11 bases between them. Here the CDR3 reads CASGLPRQTQFF. The DNA for the CDR3 is TGTGCTAGTGGTTTGCCTCGACAGACGCAGTTCTTC.

The gene calls are TRBV9 and TRBJ2-5; D might be TRBD1 (6 bases). Germline V lookup: CDR1 SGDLS, CDR2 YYNGEE. The CDR3 length is 14 residues. Trimming took 4 bases from V and 5 from J, leaving 15 bases between them. The CDR3 sequence: CASSTMGAAETQYF. DNA of the CDR3: TGTGCCAGCAGCACCATGGGGGCGGCGGAGACCCAGTACTTC. Full variable domain (remainder filled in from reference TRBV9 and TRBJ2-5): DSGVTQTPKHLITATGQRVTLRCSPRSGDLSVYWYQQSLDQGLQFLIQYYNGEERAKGNILERFSAQQFPDLHSELNLSSLELGDSALYFCASSTMGAAETQYFGPGTRLLVL.

At least ten counts were recorded for this clonotype. The chain links TRBV24-1 to TRBJ2-5, with unresolved D. This CDR3 comprises 15 residues. V was pared by 1 base and J by 5 bases, with 13 bases between. From germline, CDR1 is KGHDR and CDR2 SFDVKD. CDR3 region: CATSDFTRFGETQYF. CDR3 DNA sequence: TGTGCCACCAGTGATTTTACACGCTTCGGGGAGACCCAGTACTTC.

This clonotype was seen many times. This chain links TRBV10-3 with TRBJ2-2, with 14 bases aligning to TRBD2. The CDR3 length is 17 residues. Germline V lookup: CDR1 ENHRY, CDR2 SYGVKD. V lost 10 bases to trimming and J lost 4 bases; unmatched junction nucleotides: 11. The DNA for the CDR3 is TGTGCCACCTTGGGACTAGCGGGAGAAATGGCCACCGGGGAGCTGTTTTTT. Amino acids: CATLGLAGEMATGELFF.

The chain joins TRBV20-1 to TRBJ2-2; TRBD2 might be the D (5 bases). Trimming took off 3 bases at V and 0 bases at J, with 11 bases between the two ends. Per the germline V gene, CDR1 is DFQATT and CDR2 is SNEGSKA (reference sequence). The CDR3 extends over 15 amino acids. The CDR3 nucleotides read TGCAGTGCTAGTTGGCGGGTAGCGAACACCGGGGAGCTGTTTTTT. Its protein product is CSASWRVANTGELFF.

The chain links TRBV13 to TRBJ1-1; D gene ambiguous. The ends were cut back, 3 bases at V and 7 bases at J, with 9 bases in the middle. CDR1 is PRHDT and CDR2 is FYEKMQ in the germline V gene (reference sequence). The CDR3 has 12 residues. The CDR3 bases are TGTGCCAGCAGCTTTGGGTTTGTTGAAGCTTTCTTT. Its protein product is CASSFGFVEAFF.

Note on this clonotype: The DNA is omitted, as the CDR3 cannot be located on it reliably, and the CDR3 follows TCRdb's listing. The CDR3 is CSVVLAQGTYEQYF. V is TRBV29-1 and J is TRBJ2-7; the table's D gene call, TRBD1, was not cross checked with the DNA. Per the germline V gene, CDR1 is SQVTM and CDR2 is ANQGSEA. The CDR3 spans 14 amino acids, including both terminal residues.

The chain joins TRBV19 to TRBJ2-1; 13 bases align to TRBD2. The CDR3 length is 15 residues. V trimming: 4 bases; J trimming: 6 bases; junction bases outside the gene matches: 3. The germline V gene encodes CDR1 LNHDA and CDR2 SQIVND (reference sequence). The CDR3, as DNA: TGTGCCAGTAGTACCGGGACTAGCGGGACCAATGAGCAGTTCTTC. Amino acids: CASSTGTSGTNEQFF.

This clonotype was seen at least ten times. The V and J genes are TRBV6-5 and TRBJ1-5; perhaps TRBD1 as D (5 bases). Between the trimmed V and J ends, which lost 5 bases and 8 bases, there was a span of 13 bases. The CDR3 is 13 residues long. Germline CDR1 MNHEY, CDR2 SVGAGI. CDR3 DNA: TGTGCCAGCAGTACGGACACGGTAGAGCCCCAGCATTTT. Protein sequence: CASSTDTVEPQHF.

V is TRBV4-3 and J is TRBJ2-1, with TRBD2 matching over 7 bases. The CDR3 length is 15 residues. The V gene's germline CDR1 is LGHNA and CDR2 YSLEER. Germline trimming cut 0 bases from V and 7 bases from J; bases unmatched to any gene: 6. The CDR3 loop reads CASSQDTSAGNEQFF. The CDR3 coding sequence is TGCGCCAGCAGCCAAGATACTAGCGCAGGAAATGAGCAGTTCTTC.

Many counts were recorded for this clonotype. The rearrangement joins TRBV20-1 to TRBJ2-6; D ambiguous. The ends were cut back, 5 bases at V and 0 bases at J, with 8 bases in the middle. Per germline, CDR1 DFQATT and CDR2 SNEGSKA (reference sequence). The CDR3 is 14 amino acids. The CDR3 spells CSAGRHSGANVLTF. The CDR3 nucleotides read TGCAGTGCTGGGCGGCACTCTGGGGCCAACGTCCTGACTTTC.

This clonotype came up many times. The rearrangement links TRBV10-3 to TRBJ1-5, with TRBD1 matching over 9 bases. The junction had 6 bases not matched to a gene; V was cut back by 2 bases and J by 4 bases. The CDR3 contains 16 residues. The germline CDR1 and CDR2 sequences are ENHRY and SYGVKD. CDR3 sequence: CAISEPGQGKNQPQHF. The CDR3 DNA follows: TGTGCCATCAGTGAGCCCGGACAGGGGAAGAATCAGCCCCAGCATTTT.

The chain joins TRBV5-1 to TRBJ2-5, with D possibly being TRBD1 or TRBD2 (6 bases each). V lost 3 bases to trimming and J lost 5 bases, with 23 bases between them. Germline CDR1 is SGHRS and CDR2 is YFSETQ. There are 17 residues in the CDR3. This CDR3 is CASSWRGGTIPGETQYF. Here the CDR3 DNA reads TGCGCCAGCAGCTGGCGGGGCGGGACAATTCCAGGGGAGACCCAGTACTTC.